Shown below are 15 T cell receptor beta chains from a single sample sequenced in a study of T cell responses to AZD1222 COVID-19 vaccine. Libraries were prepared by immunoSEQ multiplex PCR; TCRdb keeps only in-frame clonotypes and omits some of them. There are nearly 110,000 clones in the sample; around 91% occur only once, and under 8.5% lies in the top ten. The source material was peripheral blood, sampled 28 days after the second AZD1222 dose. These receptors came from an adult who received the AZD1222 COVID-19 vaccine.

The J gene is TRBJ1-4, the V gene TRBV18; perhaps TRBD1 as D (5 bases). Germline CDR1 KGHSH, CDR2 LQKENI. V was shortened by 0 bases and J by 4 bases, with 12 bases between the two germline ends. The CDR3 runs to 16 residues. In nucleotides, the CDR3 is TGTGCCAGCTCACCACCGGCGGGACTGCATAATGAAAAACTGTTTTTT. It translates to CASSPPAGLHNEKLFF.

The rearrangement links TRBV25-1 to TRBJ2-7, with D perhaps TRBD1 (5 bases). The CDR3 runs to 14 residues. The germline V gene encodes CDR1 MGHDK and CDR2 SYGVNS. V lost 9 bases to trimming and J lost 1 base, with 16 bases between them. The CDR3 bases are TGTGCCAGTTCTCCTCAGGGTTGGTCCTACGAGCAGTACTTC. It is translated as CASSPQGWSYEQYF.

This chain links TRBV5-1 with TRBJ2-7, with D possibly matching TRBD2 (6 bases). This CDR3 has 17 residues. Trimming took 0 bases from V and 0 from J, leaving 16 bases between them. The V gene's germline CDR1 is SGHRS and CDR2 YFSETQ. The CDR3, as DNA: TGCGCCAGCAGCTTGGGGCCCTTCGCGGGGAGCTCCTACGAGCAGTACTTC. This gives the protein CASSLGPFAGSSYEQYF.

The chain is built from TRBV5-5 and TRBJ2-7; D gene uncertain. Germline CDR1 SGHKS, CDR2 YYEKEE (reference sequence). The CDR3 runs 12 residues. The ends were cut back, 0 bases at V and 4 bases at J, with 5 bases in the middle. The CDR3, as DNA: TGTGCCAGCAGCTTGGAATCTTACGAGCAGTACTTC. Translation: CASSLESYEQYF.

This sequence joins TRBV12-3 or TRBV12-4 and TRBJ1-5, with D unclear. Trimming took off 6 bases at V and 5 bases at J, with 8 bases between the two ends. The CDR3 is 12 amino acids. CDR3 protein: CASSPWDQPQHF. The CDR3 nucleotides read TGTGCCAGCAGCCCCTGGGATCAGCCCCAGCATTTT.

Only one count was recorded for this clone. The chain combines TRBV2 with TRBJ2-5, with D unclear. V lost 4 bases and J lost 3, with 12 bases in between. CDR1 is SNHLY and CDR2 is FYNNEI in the germline V gene. The CDR3 sequence is 14 residues long. The CDR3 loop is CASSAARVEETQYF. DNA of the CDR3: TGTGCCAGCAGTGCCGCACGGGTTGAAGAGACCCAGTACTTC.

The chain couples TRBV5-1 to TRBJ1-2; 9 nucleotides agree with TRBD1. The V gene's germline CDR1 is SGHRS and CDR2 YFSETQ. CDR3 length: 14 amino acids. The V and J ends lost 6 bases and 3 bases, in that order; junction bases with no gene match: 6. This CDR3 reads CASNEQGADYGYTF. In nucleotides, the CDR3 is TGCGCCAGCAACGAACAGGGGGCCGACTATGGCTACACCTTC.

This clone was seen only once. The chain uses TRBV30 and TRBJ1-1; D gene uncertain. There are 16 residues in the CDR3. V lost 1 base and J lost 1, with 16 bases in between. Germline lookup yields CDR1 GTSNPN and CDR2 SVGIG (reference sequence). CDR3 sequence reads: CAWSGDVTAPNTEAFF. The CDR3 coding sequence is TGTGCCTGGAGTGGAGATGTTACCGCCCCGAACACTGAAGCTTTCTTT.

V is TRBV6-2 or TRBV6-3 and J is TRBJ1-4; no reliable D call. This CDR3 comprises 14 residues. Germline CDR1 is MNHEY and CDR2 is SVGEGT. The V end was cut by 6 bases, the J end by 0 bases, with 8 bases between. CDR3 protein: CASSQGTTNEKLFF. The CDR3 DNA reads TGTGCCAGCAGCCAAGGTACAACTAATGAAAAACTGTTTTTT.

The CDR3 protein is CASSYSSGQMGGYTF. CDR3 nucleotide sequence: TGTGCCAGCAGTTACTCGTCGGGACAGATGGGAGGCTACACCTTC. J is TRBJ1-2 and V is TRBV6-5, with 7 bases that match TRBD1. From germline, CDR1 is MNHEY and CDR2 SVGAGI. This CDR3 has 15 residues. V shed 0 bases, J shed 8 bases, and the junction held 9 bases outside the gene matches.

The chain has TRBV7-9 and TRBJ2-7; D might be TRBD1 or TRBD2, each matching 5 bases. Germline CDR1 is SEHNR and CDR2 is FQNEAQ (reference sequence). Trimming left V 4 bases short and J 0 bases short, with 13 bases between. CDR3 length equals 15 residues. The CDR3 reads CASSSSGRSSYEQYF. The DNA of the CDR3 is TGTGCCAGCAGCTCCTCAGGGAGAAGCTCCTACGAGCAGTACTTC. Full variable domain (remainder filled in from reference TRBV7-9 and TRBJ2-7): DTGVSQNPRHKITKRGQNVTFRCDPISEHNRLYWYRQTLGQGPEFLTYFQNEAQLEKSRLLSDRFSAERPKGSFSTLEIQRTEQGDSAMYLCASSSSGRSSYEQYFGPGTRLTVT.

The V and J genes are TRBV4-1 and TRBJ2-3; D is undetermined. This CDR3 spans 14 amino acids. Germline CDR1 MGHRA, CDR2 YSYEKL. Trimming left V 5 bases short and J 4 bases short, with 13 bases between. CDR3 DNA sequence: TGCGCCAGCAGCTCCCCGGATCCTGCAGATACGCAGTATTTT. Protein sequence: CASSSPDPADTQYF.

The chain links TRBV7-9 to TRBJ2-7, with 8 bases aligning to TRBD1. V was clipped by 4 bases and J by 2 bases; unmatched bases: 10. CDR1 and CDR2 from the germline V gene are SEHNR and FQNEAQ (reference sequence). The CDR3 has 16 residues. DNA for the CDR3: TGTGCCAGCAGCTCTCAAACCGGGACAGGACCCTACGAGCAGTACTTC. Encoded protein: CASSSQTGTGPYEQYF.

The rearrangement links TRBV5-5 to TRBJ2-7; 7 bases agree with TRBD1. V trimming: 2 bases; J trimming: 2 bases; junction bases outside the gene matches: 4. This CDR3 spans 14 amino acids. Germline CDR1 reads SGHKS; CDR2 reads YYEKEE (reference sequence). This CDR3 is CASSFDRVPYEQYF. The CDR3 nucleotides are TGTGCCAGCAGCTTCGACAGGGTCCCCTACGAGCAGTACTTC.

V and J are TRBV7-8 and TRBJ1-1; D is ambiguous. The CDR3 length is 15 residues. CDR1 is SGHVS, CDR2 FQNEAQ, per germline. V was shortened by 2 bases and J by 4 bases, with 14 bases between the two germline ends. CDR3 bases: TGTGCCAGCAGCTTACGATCGGGGATCGGCACTGAAGCTTTCTTT. Protein sequence: CASSLRSGIGTEAFF. The whole variable domain, filled in from reference TRBV7-8 and TRBJ1-1, reads GAGVSQSPRYKVAKRGQDVALRCDPISGHVSLFWYQQALGQGPEFLTYFQNEAQLDKSGLPSDRFFAERPEGSVSTLKIQRTQQEDSAVYLCASSLRSGIGTEAFFGQGTRLTVV.